A selection of T cell receptor beta chains follows, all from one sample in a study of T cells after yellow fever vaccination. TCRdb re-called the 5' RACE reads with MiXCR, one entry per CDR3 protein. The sample records some 560,000 distinct CDR3 sequences, about 19% being singletons. The input for sequencing was PBMCs, taken 15 days after the yellow fever booster vaccination. All receptors come from a man aged 25-40 years who received the YFV17D yellow fever vaccine. CDR3s include the opening cysteine and the closing phenylalanine or tryptophan. A D gene is named only where the DNA matches it firmly. Clone sizes are given selectively: once, few, many, or a class where the clone is expanded.

clone_size d_call j_call v_call cdr3_aa cdr3_nt
NA TRBD2 TRBJ2-7 TRBV20-1 CSARVAGGVYEQYF TGCAGTGCTAGAGTAGCGGGAGGTGTCTACGAGCAGTACTTC
few NA TRBJ2-1 TRBV5-1 CASSPGVGLVGTNEQFF TGCGCCAGCAGCCCTGGGGTAGGGCTAGTGGGCACAAATGAGCAGTTCTTC
few TRBD1 TRBJ2-1 TRBV29-1 CSLKAGQGWNEQFF TGCAGCTTGAAGGCGGGACAGGGCTGGAATGAGCAGTTCTTC
NA NA TRBJ2-3 TRBV6-5 CASSPYELRTDTQYF TGTGCCAGCAGCCCGTATGAGTTACGCACAGATACGCAGTATTTT
NA NA TRBJ2-6 TRBV30 CAWSQRGSGANVLTF TGTGCCTGGAGTCAGAGGGGAAGTGGGGCCAACGTCCTGACTTTC
few TRBD1 TRBJ2-7 TRBV4-2 CASSPGSRGLGEQYF TGTGCCAGCAGCCCTGGGTCCAGGGGGCTCGGCGAGCAGTACTTC
few TRBD1 TRBJ1-2 TRBV10-3 CAISDYVGGAYGYTF TGTGCCATCAGTGACTACGTAGGGGGCGCGTATGGCTACACCTTC
NA TRBD2 TRBJ2-1 TRBV14 CASSFLAAYNEQFF TGTGCCAGCAGCTTTCTAGCGGCCTACAATGAGCAGTTCTTC
few NA TRBJ2-5 TRBV4-1 CASSQRGPIGETQYF TGCGCCAGCAGCCAACGGGGCCCCATAGGGGAGACCCAGTACTTC
NA NA TRBJ2-7 TRBV7-2 CASSMRRDKVYEQYF TGTGCCAGCAGTATGAGGCGGGACAAAGTCTACGAGCAGTACTTC
NA TRBD1 TRBJ2-5 TRBV28 CASNERGQNQETQYF TGTGCCAGCAACGAGAGGGGACAGAACCAAGAGACCCAGTACTTC
few TRBD1 TRBJ2-7 TRBV7-2 CASSLKTGDAYEQYF TGTGCCAGCAGCTTGAAGACAGGGGATGCCTACGAGCAGTACTTC
NA NA TRBJ1-1 TRBV20-1 CSATTGGGTEAFF TGCAGTGCTACTACCGGCGGGGGCACTGAAGCTTTCTTT
NA NA TRBJ2-2 TRBV5-6 CASSLGWPAKNTGELFF TGTGCCAGCAGCTTGGGATGGCCCGCTAAGAACACCGGGGAGCTGTTTTTT
NA NA TRBJ2-5 TRBV11-2 CASSPRTDLGETQYF TGTGCCAGCAGCCCTCGGACCGACTTGGGAGAGACCCAGTACTTC
many NA TRBJ2-7 TRBV7-2 CASSSPTNLREQYF TGTGCCAGCAGCTCCCCCACTAACTTGCGCGAGCAGTACTTC
NA NA TRBJ2-7 TRBV18 CASSEGYYNEQYF TGTGCCAGCTCCGAGGGCTATTACAACGAGCAGTACTTC
many NA TRBJ1-2 TRBV7-9 CASSLAMVYGYTF TGTGCCAGCAGCTTAGCTATGGTATATGGCTACACCTTC
NA NA TRBJ2-4 TRBV5-1 CASSLSGGGNIQYF TGCGCCAGCAGCTTAAGCGGAGGGGGGAACATTCAGTACTTC
NA TRBD2 TRBJ2-1 TRBV3-1 CASSKRTGTSGKGSYNEQFF TGTGCCAGCAGCAAAAGAACCGGGACTAGCGGGAAAGGCTCCTACAATGAGCAGTTCTTC
NA NA TRBJ1-1 TRBV7-6 CASSLDQGRKTEAFF TGTGCCAGCAGCTTAGACCAGGGAAGGAAGACTGAAGCTTTCTTT
NA NA TRBJ2-1 TRBV20-1 CSAHRMGSYNEQFF TGCAGTGCGCACAGGATGGGGAGCTACAATGAGCAGTTCTTC
few NA TRBJ1-5 TRBV19 CASSHDYSNQPQHF TGTGCCAGTAGCCACGACTATAGCAATCAGCCCCAGCATTTT
few TRBD1 TRBJ2-5 TRBV29-1 CSVDRGQGALETQYF TGCAGCGTTGATCGTGGCCAGGGGGCCTTGGAGACCCAGTACTTC
few TRBD1 TRBJ2-1 TRBV11-2 CASSLGGGTGTYEQFF TGTGCCAGCAGCTTAGGAGGGGGGACAGGGACGTATGAGCAGTTCTTC
few NA TRBJ2-4 TRBV6-5 CASSSISEGTKNIQYF TGTGCCAGCAGTTCTATTTCCGAGGGTACCAAAAACATTCAGTACTTC
NA NA TRBJ2-7 TRBV7-2 CASSSWGQIYEQYF TGTGCCAGCAGCTCCTGGGGGCAGATCTACGAGCAGTACTTC
NA NA TRBJ2-7 TRBV7-9 CASSPMSYEQYF TGTGCCAGCAGTCCCATGTCCTACGAGCAGTACTTC
NA NA TRBJ2-2 TRBV12-3/TRBV12-4 CASSFEPWGTGELFF TGTGCCAGCAGTTTCGAGCCTTGGGGCACCGGGGAGCTGTTTTTT
NA NA TRBJ2-7 TRBV5-8 CASSLSSTYEQYF TGTGCCAGCAGCTTGAGTTCTACCTACGAGCAGTACTTC
NA NA TRBJ2-5 TRBV7-9 CASSLFEAGETQYF TGTGCCAGCAGCTTATTCGAGGCGGGGGAGACCCAGTACTTC
few NA TRBJ2-2 TRBV7-3 CASSSRGANTGELFF TGTGCCAGCAGCTCTAGGGGGGCGAACACCGGGGAGCTGTTTTTT
NA NA TRBJ2-7 TRBV6-1 CASSEVIVYEQYF TGTGCCAGCAGTGAAGTGATAGTCTACGAGCAGTACTTC
few NA TRBJ2-3 TRBV5-6 CASSPSPASPDTQYF TGTGCCAGCAGCCCGTCCCCAGCCTCCCCAGATACGCAGTATTTT
many TRBD2 TRBJ2-7 TRBV9 CASSLSDGTSGRSYEQYF TGTGCCAGCAGCCTCAGTGACGGGACTAGCGGGAGGTCCTACGAGCAGTACTTC
NA TRBD1 TRBJ2-7 TRBV15 CATSSPGTGGYEQYF TGTGCCACCAGCAGTCCCGGGACAGGGGGCTACGAGCAGTACTTC
many NA TRBJ2-3 TRBV4-2 CASSQGLGTNGDF TGTGCCAGCAGCCAAGGCCTAGGTACAAATGGCGATTTT
NA NA TRBJ2-3 TRBV3-1 CASKKTDTQYF TGTGCCAGCAAGAAAACAGATACGCAGTATTTT
NA TRBD2 TRBJ2-7 TRBV11-2 CASSFREGLAGAEGYEQYF TGTGCCAGCAGCTTTAGAGAGGGGCTAGCGGGGGCTGAAGGATACGAGCAGTACTTC
NA NA TRBJ2-1 TRBV28 CASSFTEQFF TGTGCCAGCAGTTTTACAGAGCAGTTCTTC
NA NA TRBJ1-2 TRBV7-8 CASSPQGFGGYTF TGTGCCAGCAGCCCGCAGGGATTCGGCGGCTACACCTTC
many NA TRBJ2-3 TRBV14 CASSPPWDIDSTDTQYF TGTGCCAGCAGCCCCCCCTGGGACATTGATAGCACAGATACGCAGTATTTT
NA NA TRBJ2-2 TRBV23-1 CASRRRGLNSRCTGELFF TGCGCCAGCAGGCGGAGGGGACTCAACAGTCGCTGCACCGGGGAGCTGTTTTTT
NA NA TRBJ1-1 TRBV29-1 CSARDGGGNTEAFF TGCAGCGCCCGGGACGGTGGGGGAAACACTGAAGCTTTCTTT
NA NA TRBJ2-5 TRBV20-1 CSARDPGGGGETQYF TGCAGTGCTAGAGATCCAGGAGGGGGTGGAGAGACCCAGTACTTC
NA TRBD2 TRBJ2-2 TRBV7-9 CASSFPAGGMNTGELFF TGTGCCAGCAGCTTTCCGGCGGGAGGGATGAACACCGGGGAGCTGTTTTTT
NA NA TRBJ2-5 TRBV6-5 CASSYYGRGETQYF TGTGCCAGCAGTTACTATGGGCGGGGAGAGACCCAGTACTTC
few TRBD1 TRBJ2-7 TRBV5-1 CASSFLGGTGYNEQYF TGCGCCAGCAGCTTCCTGGGCGGGACAGGGTATAACGAGCAGTACTTC
NA NA TRBJ2-1 TRBV28 CASSSSLYNEQFF TGTGCCAGCAGTTCCTCCCTCTACAATGAGCAGTTCTTC
few NA TRBJ2-1 TRBV20-1 CSVQPSHNEQFF TGCAGTGTCCAGCCCTCGCACAATGAGCAGTTCTTC
NA TRBD2 TRBJ2-7 TRBV3-1 CACSQGPGLAYEQYF TGTGCCTGCAGCCAAGGACCGGGACTAGCTTACGAGCAGTACTTC
NA NA TRBJ2-7 TRBV5-1 CASSSGGYSLEQYF TGCGCCAGCAGCTCCGGGGGTTATAGCCTCGAGCAGTACTTC
NA TRBD2 TRBJ2-1 TRBV5-1 CASSSGLAGIMVF TGCGCCAGCAGCTCAGGACTAGCGGGAATTATGGTCTTC